This entry lists 14 T cell receptor beta chains sequenced from one sample in a study of PD-1 blockade in mismatch repair-deficient tumors. Measured with immunoSEQ multiplex PCR; TCRdb has only the in-frame clones, and not every one. The data show about 120,000 clones, roughly 86% seen once. The sample here was peripheral blood, taken 44 weeks after starting pembrolizumab. The source of these receptors is an adult with mismatch repair-deficient cancer.

This rearrangement joins TRBV5-6 to TRBJ2-7; D gene uncertain. Trimming pared 3 bases from V and 1 base from J, leaving 8 bases between. Germline CDR1 and CDR2: SGHDT and YYEEEE. CDR3 size: 13 residues. CDR3: CASSWVGSYEQYF. The CDR3 nucleotides read TGTGCCAGCAGCTGGGTGGGGTCCTACGAGCAGTACTTC.

V usage is TRBV2 and J usage is TRBJ2-1, with TRBD2 as a possible D gene (6 bases). The ends were cut back, 7 bases at V and 3 bases at J, with 19 bases in the middle. The length of the CDR3 is 16 residues. Germline-derived CDR1 and CDR2 are SNHLY and FYNNEI. CDR3 coding DNA: TGTGCCAGCACCGAAGAAGGCGGGACCAACTACAATGAGCAGTTCTTC. It codes for CASTEEGGTNYNEQFF. The whole variable domain, filled in from reference TRBV2 and TRBJ2-1, reads EPEVTQTPSHQVTQMGQEVILRCVPISNHLYFYWYRQILGQKVEFLVSFYNNEISEKSEIFDDQFSVERPDGSNFTLKIRSTKLEDSAMYFCASTEEGGTNYNEQFFGPGTRLTVL.

The rearrangement joins TRBV5-4 to TRBJ2-1; the D is unclear. Germline V gene sequence: CDR1 SGHNT, CDR2 YYREEE (reference sequence). The CDR3 extends over 15 amino acids. V was cut by 1 base and J by 0 bases, with 8 bases left in between. The CDR3 DNA reads as TGTGCCAGCAGCTTGTGGGGAAGCTCCTACAATGAGCAGTTCTTC. Translating it yields CASSLWGSSYNEQFF.

This clone has a single count. This sequence joins TRBV11-2 and TRBJ2-5; 8 bases agree with TRBD1. Trimming took 2 bases from V and 4 from J; bases not matched to a gene: 6. Germline V gene lookup returns CDR1 SGHAT and CDR2 FQNNGV. CDR3 length: 15 amino acids. CDR3 amino acids: CASSLQGAWRETQYF. The CDR3 DNA follows: TGTGCCAGCAGCTTACAGGGGGCGTGGAGAGAGACCCAGTACTTC. Supplemented by reference TRBV11-2 and TRBJ2-5, the full variable domain reads EAGVAQSPRYKIIEKRQSVAFWCNPISGHATLYWYQQILGQGPKLLIQFQNNGVVDDSQLPKDRFSAERLKGVDSTLKIQPAKLEDSAVYLCASSLQGAWRETQYFGPGTRLLVL.

The chain uses TRBV15 and TRBJ2-5, with D maybe TRBD2 (6 bases). The germline CDR1 and CDR2 sequences are LNHNV and YYDKDF (reference sequence). The V end was cut by 4 bases, the J end by 1 base, with 25 bases between. The CDR3 extends over 19 amino acids. The CDR3, as DNA: TGTGCCACCAGCACAGGTCCGGTTTGGGCTAGCGCCCTCCAAGAGACCCAGTACTTC. It translates to CATSTGPVWASALQETQYF.

The chain couples TRBV29-1 to TRBJ2-1; TRBD2 matches at 13 bases. The V gene end was trimmed by 2 bases and the J gene end by 0 bases; junction bases not matched to a gene: 7. Germline loops: CDR1 SQVTM, CDR2 ANQGSEA. The CDR3 is 18 amino acids. The CDR3: CSVETGLAGPSSYNEQFF. The DNA for the CDR3 is TGCAGCGTTGAAACGGGACTAGCGGGACCGAGCTCCTACAATGAGCAGTTCTTC.

The chain recombines TRBV6-6 with TRBJ2-7; D call uncertain. The CDR3 is made up of 15 amino acids. CDR1 is MNHNY and CDR2 is SVGAGI in the germline V gene (reference sequence). Deletions cut 4 bases from V and 2 bases from J, with 15 bases between. The CDR3 DNA follows: TGTGCCAGCAGTTTGAGGCCCAAGCTTGCCTACGAGCAGTACTTC. This encodes CASSLRPKLAYEQYF.

The count of this clone is one. This rearrangement joins TRBV30 to TRBJ2-1; D is undetermined. Between the trimmed V and J ends, which lost 0 bases and 9 bases, there was a span of 15 bases. The CDR3 length is 14 residues. Germline V gene sequence: CDR1 GTSNPN, CDR2 SVGIG (reference sequence). The CDR3: CAWSVRTRGSEQFF. The CDR3 nucleotides are TGTGCCTGGAGTGTACGCACTCGAGGAAGTGAGCAGTTCTTC.

This clone was observed a few times. This chain connects TRBV7-2 to TRBJ2-1; a weak D match, TRBD2 (5 bases). The germline gives CDR1 SGHTA, CDR2 FQGNSA. V was trimmed by 2 bases and J by 5 bases, leaving 10 bases between them. CDR3 size: 14 residues. This chain's CDR3 is CASSLRGSDNEQFF. Written as DNA, the CDR3 is TGTGCCAGCAGCTTACGAGGTAGCGACAATGAGCAGTTCTTC.

The chain links TRBV5-1 to TRBJ2-7; 11 nucleotides match TRBD2. Germline values: CDR1 SGHRS, CDR2 YFSETQ. The CDR3 is made up of 20 amino acids. Germline trimming cut 2 bases from V and 3 bases from J; bases unmatched to any gene: 19. CDR3 sequence (DNA): TGCGCCAGCAGCTTAATAGCGGGAGGGCCTATCTCCCGGAGAGACTACGAGCAGTACTTC. This encodes CASSLIAGGPISRRDYEQYF. Based on the CDR3 plus reference TRBV5-1 and TRBJ2-7, the full variable domain is KAGVTQTPRYLIKTRGQQVTLSCSPISGHRSVSWYQQTPGQGLQFLFEYFSETQRNKGNFPGRFSGRQFSNSRSEMNVSTLELGDSALYLCASSLIAGGPISRRDYEQYFGPGTRLTVT.

The chain carries TRBV12-5 and TRBJ2-5; possible D gene TRBD1, 5 bases. The germline V and J ends were trimmed by 5 bases and 3 bases, with 16 bases remaining between them. The CDR3 length is 15 residues. Germline V lookup: CDR1 LGHNT, CDR2 FRNRAP. This chain's CDR3 is CASGPRDSTEETQYF. In DNA, the CDR3 is TGTGCTAGTGGTCCCCGCGACAGCACCGAAGAGACCCAGTACTTC.

The chain has TRBV5-3 and TRBJ2-1, with D possibly called TRBD1 or TRBD2 (6 bases each). TRBV5-3 is an ORF for which the function is uncertain. The CDR3 consists of 14 residues. Trimming pared 10 bases from V and 3 bases from J, leaving 17 bases between. CDR3 protein: CASGGMAYYNEQFF. CDR3 sequence (DNA): TGTGCCTCCGGGGGCATGGCCTACTACAATGAGCAGTTCTTC.

The chain joins TRBV19 to TRBJ1-4, with a possible D match to TRBD1 (5 bases). Germline V CDR1 and CDR2: LNHDA, SQIVND (reference sequence). Trimming took 4 bases from V and 8 from J, leaving 14 bases between them. The CDR3 extends over 14 amino acids. This CDR3 is CASSTGRFREKLFF. The DNA for the CDR3 is TGTGCCAGTAGTACAGGGAGGTTTCGGGAAAAACTGTTTTTT.

Here the CDR3 reads CASSLSIQGRGKLFF. The CDR3 bases are TGTGCCAGCAGTTTATCGATACAGGGAAGGGGAAAACTGTTTTTT. The chain joins TRBV27 to TRBJ1-4; D possibly corresponds to TRBD1 (6 bases). This CDR3 is 15 amino acids long. Trimming left V 0 bases short and J 10 bases short, with 15 bases between. The germline gives CDR1 MNHEY, CDR2 SMNVEV (reference sequence).